This TCR beta chain appears in the sequencing data of a study of cytomegalovirus exposure and HLA in healthy donors. Study in general: Falling in the Caucasian-associated ancestry cluster were roughly 86% of a few hundred genotyped donors. Study-wide results and limits: Most CMV-associated TCR beta chains appeared HLA-restricted in a later analysis. Reported findings show TCR beta sequences accurately forecast HLA-A and HLA-B alleles in most subjects.

Despite likely unrecorded immune exposures, the donors were nominally healthy at the time of sampling. As concerns this clone: Its antigen is not known.

PCR employed 60 Vbeta and 13 Jbeta primers. This table comes from immunoSEQ multiplex PCR, and its TCRdb copy is limited to in-frame clones, with some not included. In the table there are about 140,000 clones, 75% to 85% of which are singletons. The CDR3 has 16 residues. V was clipped by 3 bases and J by 2 bases, with 15 bases between them. Germline assignment: CDR1 LNHDA and CDR2 SQIVND (reference sequence). The V and J genes are TRBV19 and TRBJ2-3; tentative D call: TRBD2 (7 bases). Sequenced material: PBMCs. This receptor was taken from a male donor in good health and CMV-seronegative. CDR3 sequence reads: CASSINWEGDTDTQYF. The CDR3 DNA sequence: TGTGCCAGTAGTATTAACTGGGAGGGGGACACAGATACGCAGTATTTT.